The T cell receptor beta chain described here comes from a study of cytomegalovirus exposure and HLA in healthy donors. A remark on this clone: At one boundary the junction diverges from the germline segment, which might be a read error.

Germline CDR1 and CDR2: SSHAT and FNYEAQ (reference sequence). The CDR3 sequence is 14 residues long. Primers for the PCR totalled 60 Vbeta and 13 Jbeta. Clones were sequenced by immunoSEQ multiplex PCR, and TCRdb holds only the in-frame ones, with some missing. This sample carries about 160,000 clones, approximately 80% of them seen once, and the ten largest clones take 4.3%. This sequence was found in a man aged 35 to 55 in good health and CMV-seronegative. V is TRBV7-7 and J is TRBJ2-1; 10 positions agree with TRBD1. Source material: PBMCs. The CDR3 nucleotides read TGTGCTAGCAGCCTCCGGGACAGGGGCGATGAGCAGTTCTTC. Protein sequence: CASSLRDRGDEQFF. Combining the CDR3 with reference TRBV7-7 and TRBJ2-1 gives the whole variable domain GAGVSQSPRYKVTKRGQDVTLRCDPISSHATLYWYQQALGQGPEFLTYFNYEAQPDKSGLPSDRFSAERPEGSISTLTIQRTEQRDSAMYRCASSLRDRGDEQFFGPGTRLTVL.